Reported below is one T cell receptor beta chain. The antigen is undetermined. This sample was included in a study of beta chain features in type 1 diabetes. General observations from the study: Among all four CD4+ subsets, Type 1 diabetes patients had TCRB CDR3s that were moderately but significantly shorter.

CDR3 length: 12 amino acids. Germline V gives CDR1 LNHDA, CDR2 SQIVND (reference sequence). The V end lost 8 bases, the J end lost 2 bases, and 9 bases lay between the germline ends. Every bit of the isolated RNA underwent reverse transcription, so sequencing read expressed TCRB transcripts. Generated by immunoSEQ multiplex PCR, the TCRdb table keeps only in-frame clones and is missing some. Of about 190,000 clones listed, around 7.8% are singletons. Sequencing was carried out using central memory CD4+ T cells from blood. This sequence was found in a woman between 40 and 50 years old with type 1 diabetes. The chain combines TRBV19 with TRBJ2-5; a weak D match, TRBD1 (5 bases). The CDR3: CASSGNQETQYF. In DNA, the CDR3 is TGTGCCAGTTCAGGGAATCAAGAGACCCAGTACTTC.